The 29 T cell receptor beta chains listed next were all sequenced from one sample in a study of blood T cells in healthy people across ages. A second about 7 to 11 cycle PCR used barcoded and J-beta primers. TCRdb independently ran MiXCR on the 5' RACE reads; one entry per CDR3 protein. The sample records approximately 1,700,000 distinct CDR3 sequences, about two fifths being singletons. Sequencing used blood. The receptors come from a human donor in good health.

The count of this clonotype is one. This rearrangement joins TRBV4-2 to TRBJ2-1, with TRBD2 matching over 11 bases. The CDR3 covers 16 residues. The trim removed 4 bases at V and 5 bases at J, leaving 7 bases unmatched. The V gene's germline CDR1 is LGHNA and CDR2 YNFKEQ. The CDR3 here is CASSPRGTSGNNEQFF. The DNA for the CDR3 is TGTGCCAGCAGCCCCCGGGGGACTAGCGGAAACAATGAGCAGTTCTTC.

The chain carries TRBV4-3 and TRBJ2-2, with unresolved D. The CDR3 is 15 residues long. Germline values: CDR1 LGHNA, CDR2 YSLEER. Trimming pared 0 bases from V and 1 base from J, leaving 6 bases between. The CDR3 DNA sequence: TGCGCCAGCAGCCAAGACAGGCAGAACACCGGGGAGCTGTTTTTT. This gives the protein CASSQDRQNTGELFF.

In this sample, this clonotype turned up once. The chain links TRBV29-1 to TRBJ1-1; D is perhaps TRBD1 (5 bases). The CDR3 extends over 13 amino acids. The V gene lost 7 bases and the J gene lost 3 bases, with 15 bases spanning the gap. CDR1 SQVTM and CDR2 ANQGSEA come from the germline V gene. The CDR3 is CSATWGRDTEAFF. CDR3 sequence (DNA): TGCAGCGCGACTTGGGGCAGGGACACTGAAGCTTTCTTT.

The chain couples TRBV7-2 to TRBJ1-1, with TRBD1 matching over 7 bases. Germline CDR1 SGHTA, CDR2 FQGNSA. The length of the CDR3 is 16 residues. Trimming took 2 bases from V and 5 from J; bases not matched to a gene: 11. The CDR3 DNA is TGTGCCAGCAGCTTACTCCAAGGACAGGACCCGACTGAAGCTTTCTTT. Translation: CASSLLQGQDPTEAFF.

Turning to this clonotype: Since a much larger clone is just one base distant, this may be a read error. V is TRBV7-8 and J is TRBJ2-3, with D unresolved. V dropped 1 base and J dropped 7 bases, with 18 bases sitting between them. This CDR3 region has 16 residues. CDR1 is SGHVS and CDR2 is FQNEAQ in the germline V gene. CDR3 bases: TGTGCCAGCAGCTTAGGGTCGATGGAGAGCCCGCATACGCAGTATTTT. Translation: CASSLGSMESPHTQYF.

CDR3 coding DNA: TGCAGTGCTAGAGATAGCACCTCCTCACGGGCCCGCGGGAGGACCCAGTACTTC. Its protein is CSARDSTSSRARGRTQYF. V gene TRBV20-1 combines with J gene TRBJ2-5, with TRBD2 identical over 7 bases. After removal of 0 bases from V and 7 bases from J, the junction contained 20 bases not matched to a gene. The CDR3 sequence is 18 residues long. Germline loops: CDR1 DFQATT, CDR2 SNEGSKA (reference sequence).

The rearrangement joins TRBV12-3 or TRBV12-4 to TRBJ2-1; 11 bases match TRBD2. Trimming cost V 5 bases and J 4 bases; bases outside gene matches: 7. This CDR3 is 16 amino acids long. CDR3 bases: TGTGCCAGCAGTATAATAGCGGGGGGGGGATACAATGAGCAGTTCTTC. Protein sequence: CASSIIAGGGYNEQFF.

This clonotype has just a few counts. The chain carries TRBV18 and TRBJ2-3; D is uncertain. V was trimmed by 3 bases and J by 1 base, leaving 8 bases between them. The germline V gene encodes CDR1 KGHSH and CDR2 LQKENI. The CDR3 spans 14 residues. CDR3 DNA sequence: TGTGCCAGCTCACCGAGGTCTCGCACAGATACGCAGTATTTT. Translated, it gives CASSPRSRTDTQYF.

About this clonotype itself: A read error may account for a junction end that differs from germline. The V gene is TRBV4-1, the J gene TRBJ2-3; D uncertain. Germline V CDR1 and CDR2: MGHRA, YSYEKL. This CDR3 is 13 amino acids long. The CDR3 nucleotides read TGCGCCAGCGGCCAAGTTAACACAGATACGCAGTATTTT. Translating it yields CASGQVNTDTQYF.

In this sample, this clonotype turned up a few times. Written as DNA, the CDR3 is TGTGCCAGCAGCTTACGAGTAGCGGGGGTCTCAGAGACCCAGTACTTC. Its protein is CASSLRVAGVSETQYF. The chain uses TRBV7-6 and TRBJ2-5; TRBD2 matches at 9 bases. Germline V gives CDR1 SGHVS, CDR2 FNYEAQ. The CDR3 contains 16 residues. The trim removed 2 bases at V and 4 bases at J, leaving 8 bases unmatched.

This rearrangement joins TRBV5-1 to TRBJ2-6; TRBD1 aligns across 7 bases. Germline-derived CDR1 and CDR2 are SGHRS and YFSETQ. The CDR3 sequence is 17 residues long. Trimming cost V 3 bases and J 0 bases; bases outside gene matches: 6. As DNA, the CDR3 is TGCGCCAGCAGCTACAGGGGTGACCCCTCTGGGGCCAACGTCCTGACTTTC. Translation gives CASSYRGDPSGANVLTF.

The CDR3 nucleotides are TGTGCCAGCAGCAGACTTACGCAGGGGCTCAGGGCAGATACGCAGTATTTT. Protein product: CASSRLTQGLRADTQYF. The chain joins TRBV5-6 to TRBJ2-3; a weak D match, TRBD1 (6 bases). V was clipped by 4 bases and J by 4 bases, with 22 bases between them. This CDR3 contains 17 residues. From germline, CDR1 is SGHDT and CDR2 YYEEEE.

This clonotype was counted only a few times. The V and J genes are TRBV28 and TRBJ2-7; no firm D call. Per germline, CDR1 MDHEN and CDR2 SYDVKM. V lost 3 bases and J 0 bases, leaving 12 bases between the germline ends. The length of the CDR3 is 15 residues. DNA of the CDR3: TGTGCCAGCAGTTTCTCGTTTGTCAGCTCCTACGAGCAGTACTTC. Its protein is CASSFSFVSSYEQYF. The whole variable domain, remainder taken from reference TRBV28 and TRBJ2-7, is DVKVTQSSRYLVKRTGEKVFLECVQDMDHENMFWYRQDPGLGLRLIYFSYDVKMKEKGDIPEGYSVSREKKERFSLILESASTNQTSMYLCASSFSFVSSYEQYFGPGTRLTVT.

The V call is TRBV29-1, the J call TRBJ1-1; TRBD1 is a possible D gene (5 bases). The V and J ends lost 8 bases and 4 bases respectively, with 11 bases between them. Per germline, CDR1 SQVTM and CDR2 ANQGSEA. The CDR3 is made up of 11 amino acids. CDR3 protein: CSTGRGTEAFF. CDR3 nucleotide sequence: TGCAGCACAGGACGCGGCACTGAAGCTTTCTTT.

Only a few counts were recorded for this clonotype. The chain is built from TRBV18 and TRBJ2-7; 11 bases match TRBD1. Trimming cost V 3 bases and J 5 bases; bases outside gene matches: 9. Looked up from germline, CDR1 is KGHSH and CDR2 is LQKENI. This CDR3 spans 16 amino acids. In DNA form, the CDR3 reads TGTGCCAGCTCACCCAAACCAGGGACAGGGGGAGACGAGCAGTACTTC. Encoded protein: CASSPKPGTGGDEQYF.

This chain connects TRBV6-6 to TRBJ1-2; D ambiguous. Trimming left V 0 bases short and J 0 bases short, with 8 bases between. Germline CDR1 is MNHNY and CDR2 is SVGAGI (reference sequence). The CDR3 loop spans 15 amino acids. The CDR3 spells CASSYSRETNYGYTF. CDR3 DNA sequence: TGTGCCAGCAGTTACTCAAGGGAAACTAACTATGGCTACACCTTC.

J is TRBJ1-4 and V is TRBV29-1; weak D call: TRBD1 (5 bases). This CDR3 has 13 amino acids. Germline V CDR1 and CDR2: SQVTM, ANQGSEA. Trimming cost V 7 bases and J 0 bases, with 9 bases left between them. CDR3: CSGGVTTNEKLFF. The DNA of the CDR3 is TGCAGCGGAGGGGTTACAACTAATGAAAAACTGTTTTTT.

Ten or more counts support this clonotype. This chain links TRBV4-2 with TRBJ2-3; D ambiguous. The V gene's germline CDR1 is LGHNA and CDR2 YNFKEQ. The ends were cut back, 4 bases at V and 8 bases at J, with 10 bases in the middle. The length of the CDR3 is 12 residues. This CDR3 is CASSPRLGTQYF. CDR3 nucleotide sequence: TGTGCCAGCAGCCCCCGACTGGGTACGCAGTATTTT.

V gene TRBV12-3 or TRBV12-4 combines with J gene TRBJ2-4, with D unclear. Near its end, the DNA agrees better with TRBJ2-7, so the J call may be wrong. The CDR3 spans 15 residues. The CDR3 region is CASSLGQTATYEQYF. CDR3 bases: TGTGCCAGCAGTTTGGGTCAAACAGCGACCTACGAGCAGTACTTC.

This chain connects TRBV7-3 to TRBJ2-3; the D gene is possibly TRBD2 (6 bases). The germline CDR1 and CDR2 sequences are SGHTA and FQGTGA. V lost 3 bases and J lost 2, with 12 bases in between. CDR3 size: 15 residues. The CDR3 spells CASSFDGGFTDTQYF. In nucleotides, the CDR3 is TGTGCCAGCAGCTTTGACGGGGGATTCACAGATACGCAGTATTTT.

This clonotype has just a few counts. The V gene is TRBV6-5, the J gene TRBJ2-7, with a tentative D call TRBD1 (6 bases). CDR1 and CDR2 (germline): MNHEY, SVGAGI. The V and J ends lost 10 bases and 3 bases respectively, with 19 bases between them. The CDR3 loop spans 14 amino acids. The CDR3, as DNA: TGTGCCACCTCCCCACAGGGAAATAGCTACGAGCAGTACTTC. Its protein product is CATSPQGNSYEQYF.

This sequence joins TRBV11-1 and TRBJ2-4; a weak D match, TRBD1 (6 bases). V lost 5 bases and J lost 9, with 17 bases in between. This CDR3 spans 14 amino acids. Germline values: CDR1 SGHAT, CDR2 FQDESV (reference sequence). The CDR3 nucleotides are TGTGCCAGCAGCCCGAGAACAGGGTTGGGCATTCAGTACTTC. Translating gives CASSPRTGLGIQYF.

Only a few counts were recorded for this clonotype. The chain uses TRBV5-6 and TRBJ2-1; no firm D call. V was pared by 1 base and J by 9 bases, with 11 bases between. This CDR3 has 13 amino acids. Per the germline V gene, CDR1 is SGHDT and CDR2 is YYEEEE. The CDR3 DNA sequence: TGTGCCAGCAGCTTGTCGCCAAACAGTGAGCAGTTCTTC. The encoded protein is CASSLSPNSEQFF.

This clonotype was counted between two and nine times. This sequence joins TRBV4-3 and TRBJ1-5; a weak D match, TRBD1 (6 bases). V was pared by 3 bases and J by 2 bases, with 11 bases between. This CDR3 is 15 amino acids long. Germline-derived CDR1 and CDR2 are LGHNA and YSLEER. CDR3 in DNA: TGCGCCAGCAGCCAGACGGGGGGCGGCAATCAGCCCCAGCATTTT. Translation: CASSQTGGGNQPQHF.

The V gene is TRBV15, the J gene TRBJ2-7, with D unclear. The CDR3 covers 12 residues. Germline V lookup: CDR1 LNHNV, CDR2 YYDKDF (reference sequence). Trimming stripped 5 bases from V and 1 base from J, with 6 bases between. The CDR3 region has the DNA TGTGCCACCAGCGAAAGGTCCTACGAGCAGTACTTC. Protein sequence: CATSERSYEQYF.

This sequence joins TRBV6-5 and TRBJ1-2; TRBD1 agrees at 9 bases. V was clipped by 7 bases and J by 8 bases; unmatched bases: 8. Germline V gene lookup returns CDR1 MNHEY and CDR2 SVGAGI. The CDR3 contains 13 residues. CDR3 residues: CASKGWDREGYTF. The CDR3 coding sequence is TGTGCCAGCAAAGGTTGGGACAGGGAAGGCTACACCTTC.

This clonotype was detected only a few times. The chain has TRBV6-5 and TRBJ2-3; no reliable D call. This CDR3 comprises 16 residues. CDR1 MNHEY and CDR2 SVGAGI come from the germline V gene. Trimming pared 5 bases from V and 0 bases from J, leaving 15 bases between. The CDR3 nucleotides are TGTGCCAGCAGTCAGAACGAGGCAGTTAGCACAGATACGCAGTATTTT. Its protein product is CASSQNEAVSTDTQYF.

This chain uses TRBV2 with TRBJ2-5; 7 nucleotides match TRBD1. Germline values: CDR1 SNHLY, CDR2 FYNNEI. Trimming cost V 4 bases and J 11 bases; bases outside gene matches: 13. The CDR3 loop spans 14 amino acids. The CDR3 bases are TGTGCCAGCAGTGCACGGGACAGCTACTCTAAGCAGTACTTC. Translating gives CASSARDSYSKQYF.

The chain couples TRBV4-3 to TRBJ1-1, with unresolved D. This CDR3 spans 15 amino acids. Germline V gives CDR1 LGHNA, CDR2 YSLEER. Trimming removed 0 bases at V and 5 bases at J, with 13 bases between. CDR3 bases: TGCGCCAGCAGCCAAGAACCGGGGTTAATGACTGAAGCTTTCTTT. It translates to CASSQEPGLMTEAFF.